This TCR beta chain was recorded in a study of cytomegalovirus exposure and HLA in healthy donors. Comments on this clone: What it binds is not known.

Findings and caveats of the study: Upon later analysis, TCR association rates were observed to vary by HLA locus, being highest for DRB1 and lowest for HLA-C. Some TCR beta chains (164 of them) were listed as cytomegalovirus-associated. The study carried out a later analysis of TCR beta sequences. It associated some 17,000 of them with specific HLA alleles at a false discovery rate of 0.05.

Healthy bone marrow donors made up the cohort. Both 60 Vbeta primers and 13 Jbeta primers went into the PCR. TCRdb keeps only in-frame clones here, not all; method: immunoSEQ multiplex PCR. The repertoire holds about 170,000 clones, with around 75% as singletons. The CDR3 length is 15 residues. Germline V gives CDR1 SGHKS, CDR2 YYEKEE (reference sequence). The V and J ends lost 1 base and 6 bases respectively, with 17 bases between them. The receptor was isolated from a woman between 45 and 65 years old in good health and CMV-seropositive. The rearrangement links TRBV5-5 to TRBJ2-7; a possible D gene is TRBD1 (5 bases). Specimen: PBMCs. The DNA of the CDR3 is TGTGCCAGCAGCTTGATCCAGGGTCTATATGTCGAGCAGTACTTC. The encoded protein is CASSLIQGLYVEQYF.